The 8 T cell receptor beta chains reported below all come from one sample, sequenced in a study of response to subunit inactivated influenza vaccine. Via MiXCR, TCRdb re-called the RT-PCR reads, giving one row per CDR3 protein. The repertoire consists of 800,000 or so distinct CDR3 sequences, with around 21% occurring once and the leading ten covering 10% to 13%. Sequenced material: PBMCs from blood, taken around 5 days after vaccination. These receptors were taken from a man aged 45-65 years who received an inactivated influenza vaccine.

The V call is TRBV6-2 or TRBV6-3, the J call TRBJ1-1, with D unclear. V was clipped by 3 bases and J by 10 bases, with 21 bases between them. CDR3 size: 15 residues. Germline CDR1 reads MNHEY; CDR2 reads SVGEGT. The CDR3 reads CASSYSPHQIPGAFF. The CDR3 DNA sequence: TGTGCCAGCAGTTATTCCCCCCACCAAATCCCTGGAGCTTTCTTT.

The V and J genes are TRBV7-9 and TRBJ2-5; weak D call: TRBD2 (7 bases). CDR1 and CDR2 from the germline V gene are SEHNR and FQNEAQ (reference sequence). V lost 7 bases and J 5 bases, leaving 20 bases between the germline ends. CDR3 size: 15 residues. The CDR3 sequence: CASTPPGGASETQYF. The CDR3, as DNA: TGTGCCAGCACCCCCCCTGGGGGGGCGAGCGAGACCCAGTACTTC.

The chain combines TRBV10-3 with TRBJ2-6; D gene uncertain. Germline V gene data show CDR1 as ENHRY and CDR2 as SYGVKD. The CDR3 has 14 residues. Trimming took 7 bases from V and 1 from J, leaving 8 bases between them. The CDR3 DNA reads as TGTGCCATCAACCCAGCTTCTGGGGCCAACGTCCTGACTTTC. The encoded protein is CAINPASGANVLTF.

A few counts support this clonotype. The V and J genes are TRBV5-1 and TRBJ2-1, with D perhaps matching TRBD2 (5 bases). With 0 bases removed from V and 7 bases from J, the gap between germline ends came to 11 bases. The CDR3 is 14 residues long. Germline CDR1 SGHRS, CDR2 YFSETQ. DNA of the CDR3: TGCGCCAGCAGCTTGGGAGGAGAGGGAAATGAGCAGTTCTTC. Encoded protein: CASSLGGEGNEQFF.

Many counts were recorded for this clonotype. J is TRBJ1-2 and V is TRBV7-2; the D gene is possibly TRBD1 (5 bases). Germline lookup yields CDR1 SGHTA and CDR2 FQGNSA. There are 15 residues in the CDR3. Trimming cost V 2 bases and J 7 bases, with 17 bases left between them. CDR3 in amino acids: CASSLSQGSSAGYTF. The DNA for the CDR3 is TGTGCCAGCAGCTTATCCCAGGGATCATCTGCTGGCTACACCTTC.

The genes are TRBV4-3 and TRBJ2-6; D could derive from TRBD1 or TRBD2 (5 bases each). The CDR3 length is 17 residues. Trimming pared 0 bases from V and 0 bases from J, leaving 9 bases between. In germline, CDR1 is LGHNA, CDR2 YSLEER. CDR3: CASSQEGPRSGANVLTF. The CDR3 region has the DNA TGCGCCAGCAGCCAAGAGGGACCCCGCTCTGGGGCCAACGTCCTGACTTTC.

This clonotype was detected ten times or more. The CDR3 nucleotides read TGTGCCAGCACCCTAGGGAGGTTTAGCAATCAGCCCCAGCATTTT. Its protein product is CASTLGRFSNQPQHF. This chain connects TRBV12-3 or TRBV12-4 to TRBJ1-5; D gene uncertain. Between the trimmed V and J ends, which lost 7 bases and 0 bases, there was a span of 13 bases. CDR3 length: 15 amino acids.

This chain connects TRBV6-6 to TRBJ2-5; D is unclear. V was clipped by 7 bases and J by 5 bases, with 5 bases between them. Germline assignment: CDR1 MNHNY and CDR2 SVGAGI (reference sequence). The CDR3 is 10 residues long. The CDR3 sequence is CASKLETQYF. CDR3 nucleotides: TGTGCCAGCAAGTTGGAGACCCAGTACTTC.